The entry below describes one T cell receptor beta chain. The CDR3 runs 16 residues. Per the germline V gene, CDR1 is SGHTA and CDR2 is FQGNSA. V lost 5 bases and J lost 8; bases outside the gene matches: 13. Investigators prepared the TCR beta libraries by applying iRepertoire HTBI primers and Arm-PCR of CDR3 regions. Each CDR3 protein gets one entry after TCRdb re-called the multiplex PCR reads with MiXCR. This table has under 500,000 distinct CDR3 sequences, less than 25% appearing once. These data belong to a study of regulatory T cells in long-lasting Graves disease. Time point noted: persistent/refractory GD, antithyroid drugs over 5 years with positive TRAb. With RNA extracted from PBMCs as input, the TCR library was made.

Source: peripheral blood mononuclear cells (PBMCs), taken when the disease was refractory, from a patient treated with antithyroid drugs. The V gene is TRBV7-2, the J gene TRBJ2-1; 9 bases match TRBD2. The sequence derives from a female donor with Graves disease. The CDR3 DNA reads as TGTGCCAGCAGCCAAATAGGCGGGAGGGCCGGGCATGAGCAGTTCTTC. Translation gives CASSQIGGRAGHEQFF. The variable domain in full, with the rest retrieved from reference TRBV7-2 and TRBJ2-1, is GAGVSQSPSNKVTEKGKDVELRCDPISGHTALYWYRQSLGQGLEFLIYFQGNSAPDKSGLPSDRFSAERTGGSVSTLTIQRTQQEDSAVYLCASSQIGGRAGHEQFFGPGTRLTVL.